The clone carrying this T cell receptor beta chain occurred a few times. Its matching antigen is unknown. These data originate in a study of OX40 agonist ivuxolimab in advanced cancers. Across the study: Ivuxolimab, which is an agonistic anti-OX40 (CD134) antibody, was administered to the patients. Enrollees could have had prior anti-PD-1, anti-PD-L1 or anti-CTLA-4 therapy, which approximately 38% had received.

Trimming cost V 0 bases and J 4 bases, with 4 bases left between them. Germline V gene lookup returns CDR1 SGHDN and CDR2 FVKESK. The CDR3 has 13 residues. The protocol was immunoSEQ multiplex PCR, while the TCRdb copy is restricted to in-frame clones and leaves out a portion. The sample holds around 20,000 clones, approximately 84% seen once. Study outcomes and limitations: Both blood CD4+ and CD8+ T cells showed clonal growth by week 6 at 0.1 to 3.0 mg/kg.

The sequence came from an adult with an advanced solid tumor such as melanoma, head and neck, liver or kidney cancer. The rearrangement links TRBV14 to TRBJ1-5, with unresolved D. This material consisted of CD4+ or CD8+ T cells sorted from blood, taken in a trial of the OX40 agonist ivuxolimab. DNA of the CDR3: TGTGCCAGCAGCCAAGACAGAAATCAGCCCCAGCATTTT. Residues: CASSQDRNQPQHF.